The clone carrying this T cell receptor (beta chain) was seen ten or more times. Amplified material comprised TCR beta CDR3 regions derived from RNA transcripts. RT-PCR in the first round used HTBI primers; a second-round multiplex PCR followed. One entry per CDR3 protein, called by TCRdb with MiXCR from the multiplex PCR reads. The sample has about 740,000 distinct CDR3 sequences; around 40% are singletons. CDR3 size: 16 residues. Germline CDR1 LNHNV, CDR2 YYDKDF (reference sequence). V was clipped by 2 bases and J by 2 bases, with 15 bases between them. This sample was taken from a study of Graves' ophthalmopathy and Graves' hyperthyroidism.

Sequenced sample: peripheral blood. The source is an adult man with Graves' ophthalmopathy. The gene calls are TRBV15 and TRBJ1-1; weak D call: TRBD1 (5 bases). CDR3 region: CATSRKARQTNTEAFF. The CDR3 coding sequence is TGTGCCACCAGCAGAAAGGCTCGACAGACTAACACTGAAGCTTTCTTT.